The sequence of this T cell receptor beta chain was determined in a study of blood T cells in healthy people across ages. For the second PCR, which ran for about 6 to 11 cycles, a sample-barcoded 5' primer and a J-beta primer mix were used. Every individual sample yielded 2.5 million or more paired-end reads (each containing CDR3). TCRdb processed the 5' RACE reads anew with MiXCR; each CDR3 protein has one entry. Of over a million distinct CDR3 sequences in the sample, over 35% were seen once. A single count supports this clonotype. The CDR3 runs 15 residues. Germline V CDR1 and CDR2: LGHDT, YNNKEL (reference sequence). V was shortened by 9 bases and J by 1 base, with 15 bases between the two germline ends.

The chain recombines TRBV3-1 with TRBJ1-4; no clear D. This TCR was recovered from a woman between 55 and 75 years old in good health. Sequencing was carried out using blood. The CDR3 nucleotides are TGTGCCAGTAAGAGGCACCATTTAACTAATGAAAAACTGTTTTTT. Translating it yields CASKRHHLTNEKLFF.